These 6 T cell receptor beta chains were all obtained from the same sample, sequenced in a study of early T cells in non-severe SARS-CoV-2 infection. TCRdb re-analysed the 5' RACE reads in MiXCR, keeping a single row per CDR3 protein. This sample has tens of thousands of distinct CDR3 sequences, with roughly 13% found just once. Source material: whole blood. These receptors all stem from an adult who was a healthcare worker with PCR-confirmed SARS-CoV-2 infection or an uninfected control (not recorded which).

This clonotype was observed at least ten times. The V gene is TRBV20-1, the J gene TRBJ2-2; no firm D call. Between the trimmed V and J ends, which lost 0 bases and 1 base, there was a span of 6 bases. Germline V gene sequence: CDR1 DFQATT, CDR2 SNEGSKA (reference sequence). This CDR3 has 14 residues. This CDR3 is CSARDSRNTGELFF. As DNA, the CDR3 is TGCAGTGCTAGAGATAGTCGGAACACCGGGGAGCTGTTTTTT.

The rearrangement links TRBV12-5 to TRBJ2-2; a weak D match, TRBD1 (5 bases). V lost 6 bases and J lost 0, with 8 bases in between. Germline CDR1 LGHNT, CDR2 FRNRAP. The CDR3 length is 14 residues. The DNA for the CDR3 is TGTGCTAGTGGGCAGGGAACGAACACCGGGGAGCTGTTTTTT. Protein product: CASGQGTNTGELFF.

For this clonotype: With a much larger clone just one base away, this may be a read error. The rearrangement joins TRBV7-6 to TRBJ2-5, with TRBD1 matching 10 bases. The germline CDR1 and CDR2 sequences are SGHVS and FNYEAQ. V shed 4 bases, J shed 0 bases, and the junction held 5 bases outside the gene matches. This CDR3 has 16 amino acids. The CDR3 DNA follows: TGTGCCAGCAGCTGGACAGGGGGGAAATACCAAGAGACCCAGTACTTC. It yields the protein CASSWTGGKYQETQYF.

This clonotype was recorded at least ten times. V usage is TRBV7-9 and J usage is TRBJ1-1; D is perhaps TRBD1 (5 bases). Trimming took off 6 bases at V and 10 bases at J, with 12 bases between the two ends. Germline V gene sequence: CDR1 SEHNR, CDR2 FQNEAQ (reference sequence). The CDR3 extends over 11 amino acids. The CDR3 loop is CASSPDQGAFF. DNA of the CDR3: TGTGCCAGCAGTCCCGACCAGGGAGCTTTCTTT.

This clonotype was seen ten or more times. The V call is TRBV4-1, the J call TRBJ2-1, with TRBD2 matching over 16 bases. The CDR3 consists of 18 residues. J gave up 6 bases and V 4 bases, and 9 bases lay outside the gene matches. The germline CDR1 and CDR2 sequences are MGHRA and YSYEKL. CDR3 region: CASSPVPGLAGGGNEQFF. Written as DNA, the CDR3 is TGCGCCAGCAGCCCGGTCCCGGGACTAGCGGGGGGGGGCAATGAGCAGTTCTTC.

V is TRBV27 and J is TRBJ2-5; D is possibly TRBD2 (5 bases). V gave up 2 bases and J gave up 5 bases, with 15 bases separating them. CDR3 length equals 15 residues. CDR1 is MNHEY, CDR2 SMNVEV, per germline (reference sequence). CDR3 nucleotide sequence: TGTGCCAGCAGTTTAAGAGGCCGGACTTCGGAGACCCAGTACTTC. Encoded protein: CASSLRGRTSETQYF.